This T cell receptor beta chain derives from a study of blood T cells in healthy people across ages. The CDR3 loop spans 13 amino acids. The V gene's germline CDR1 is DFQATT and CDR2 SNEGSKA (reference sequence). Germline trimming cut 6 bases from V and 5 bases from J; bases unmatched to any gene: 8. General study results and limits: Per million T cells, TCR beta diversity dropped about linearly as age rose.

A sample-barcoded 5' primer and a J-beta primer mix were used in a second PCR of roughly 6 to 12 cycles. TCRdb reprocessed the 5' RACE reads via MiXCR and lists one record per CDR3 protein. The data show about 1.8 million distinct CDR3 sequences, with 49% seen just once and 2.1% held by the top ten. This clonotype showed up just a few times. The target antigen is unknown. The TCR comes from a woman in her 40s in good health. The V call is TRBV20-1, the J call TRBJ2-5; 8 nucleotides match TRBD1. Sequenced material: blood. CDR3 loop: CSAEDRGRETQYF. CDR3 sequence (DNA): TGCAGTGCAGAAGACAGGGGTCGGGAGACCCAGTACTTC.